This record covers a single T cell receptor (beta chain). This sample was taken from a study of control samples from healthy donors and cancer patients. V was clipped by 4 bases and J by 2 bases, with 3 bases between them. CDR1 and CDR2 from the germline V gene are SNHLY and FYNNEI. The CDR3 has 11 amino acids. Some clones are missing from TCRdb's copy, which holds only in-frame ones; the method was immunoSEQ multiplex PCR. The data show 9,500 to 15,000 clones, 94% seen once. The sequencing sample was made of PBMCs. The chain is built from TRBV2 and TRBJ2-7; no clear D gene. The TCR originated in a man between 70 and 80 years old with head and neck cancer. The DNA for the CDR3 is TGTGCCAGCAGTGCGGCCTACGAGCAGTACTTC. Amino acid sequence: CASSAAYEQYF. Combining the CDR3 with reference TRBV2 and TRBJ2-7 gives the whole variable domain EPEVTQTPSHQVTQMGQEVILRCVPISNHLYFYWYRQILGQKVEFLVSFYNNEISEKSEIFDDQFSVERPDGSNFTLKIRSTKLEDSAMYFCASSAAYEQYFGPGTRLTVT.